This passage covers 27 T cell receptor beta chains from one sample sequenced in a study of blood T cell repertoires in COVID-19. Some clones are missing from TCRdb's copy, which holds only in-frame ones; the method was immunoSEQ multiplex PCR. The sample shows roughly 150,000 clones, about 84% of them seen only once. The specimen sequenced was PBMCs or T cells enriched from blood (not recorded which). The receptors come from a woman between 18 and 29 years old who had been exposed to COVID-19.

The V call is TRBV16, the J call TRBJ1-5, with D maybe TRBD1 (6 bases). This CDR3 comprises 14 residues. V was shortened by 6 bases and J by 7 bases, with 16 bases between the two germline ends. The germline V gene encodes CDR1 KGHSY and CDR2 FQNENV. The CDR3 here is CASSDNRVFQPQHF. DNA for the CDR3: TGTGCCAGCAGTGATAACAGGGTTTTCCAGCCCCAGCATTTT. Using reference TRBV16 and TRBJ1-5 for the parts outside the CDR3, the full variable domain is GEEVAQTPKHLVRGEGQKAKLYCAPIKGHSYVFWYQQVLKNEFKFLISFQNENVFDETGMPKERFSAKCLPNSPCSLEIQATKLEDSAVYFCASSDNRVFQPQHFGDGTRLSIL.

V is TRBV6-4 and J is TRBJ2-6; D call uncertain. Trimming removed 2 bases from V and 0 bases from J, with 5 bases in between. Germline V gene data show CDR1 as MRHNA and CDR2 as SNTAGT. The CDR3 length is 15 residues. The CDR3 nucleotides read TGTGCCAGCAGTGACCTTTCCTCTGGGGCCAACGTCCTGACTTTC. It encodes CASSDLSSGANVLTF.

The table lists this clone with a count of one. The gene calls are TRBV10-1 and TRBJ1-6; 8 bases match TRBD1. Germline V gene data show CDR1 as WNHNN and CDR2 as SYGVQD (reference sequence). The V gene end was trimmed by 3 bases and the J gene end by 5 bases; junction bases not matched to a gene: 6. This CDR3 has 16 residues. For the CDR3, the DNA is TGCGCCAGCAGTGAAGGACAGGGTACCCATAATTCACCCCTCCACTTT. Protein sequence: CASSEGQGTHNSPLHF.

This rearrangement joins TRBV5-8 to TRBJ1-6; D not resolved. The germline V gene has CDR1 SGHTS and CDR2 YDEGEE. V dropped 6 bases and J dropped 7 bases, with 11 bases sitting between them. The CDR3 runs to 13 residues. The CDR3 coding sequence is TGTGCCAGCACTACTCTCCTAAATTCACCCCTCCACTTT. Translation gives CASTTLLNSPLHF.

The chain is built from TRBV27 and TRBJ2-2; D is unresolved. V lost 6 bases and J 3 bases, leaving 5 bases between the germline ends. Germline CDR1 MNHEY, CDR2 SMNVEV (reference sequence). The CDR3 length is 12 residues. CDR3 nucleotides: TGTGCCAGCAGCCCATACACCGGGGAGCTGTTTTTT. Translation: CASSPYTGELFF.

DNA for the CDR3: TGCGCCAGCAGCCAACAACTTGGGGTCTCCGTGGACAGCTCCTACGAGCAGTACTTC. Encoded protein: CASSQQLGVSVDSSYEQYF. This sequence joins TRBV4-3 and TRBJ2-7; D is perhaps TRBD1 (6 bases). Germline V gives CDR1 LGHNA, CDR2 YSLEER. Trimming left V 2 bases short and J 0 bases short, with 23 bases between. CDR3 length equals 19 residues.

The chain combines TRBV5-1 with TRBJ2-3, with TRBD2 matching 11 bases. The J segment lost 4 bases and the V segment lost 4 bases, leaving 8 bases of the junction unmatched. The CDR3 covers 16 residues. Per the germline V gene, CDR1 is SGHRS and CDR2 is YFSETQ. This CDR3 reads CASSLYVAGGADTQYF. Here the CDR3 DNA reads TGCGCCAGCAGCCTCTATGTAGCGGGAGGGGCAGATACGCAGTATTTT.

The V and J genes are TRBV5-1 and TRBJ2-7; 9 nucleotides line up with TRBD1. The CDR3 consists of 14 residues. The V gene's germline CDR1 is SGHRS and CDR2 YFSETQ. After removal of 1 base from V and 4 bases from J, the junction contained 3 bases not matched to a gene. CDR3 amino acids: CASSLPGQGYEQYF. The CDR3 nucleotides are TGCGCCAGCAGCTTGCCGGGACAGGGTTACGAGCAGTACTTC.

V usage is TRBV11-2 and J usage is TRBJ2-2; maybe TRBD1 (5 bases). This CDR3 is 17 amino acids long. Germline loops: CDR1 SGHAT, CDR2 FQNNGV. With 5 bases removed from V and 4 bases from J, the gap between germline ends came to 20 bases. CDR3 sequence: CASSPPVWGPITGELFF. The CDR3 DNA reads TGTGCCAGCAGCCCCCCGGTCTGGGGCCCCATCACCGGGGAGCTGTTTTTT.

The CDR3 coding sequence is TGCGCCAGCAGCCAAGAGAGGGCCCGATTGGATGGGACTGAAGCTTTCTTT. Translating gives CASSQERARLDGTEAFF. The V call is TRBV4-3, the J call TRBJ1-1, with unresolved D. Germline CDR1 LGHNA, CDR2 YSLEER. There are 17 residues in the CDR3. Between the trimmed V and J ends, which lost 0 bases and 5 bases, there was a span of 19 bases.

Written as DNA, the CDR3 is TGCGCCAGCAGCCCAAGGGTGGGAGCGGAAACCTACGAGCAGTACTTC. Its translation is CASSPRVGAETYEQYF. The genes are TRBV4-1 and TRBJ2-7; perhaps TRBD2 as D (5 bases). Deletions cut 4 bases from V and 2 bases from J, with 18 bases between. The CDR3 is 16 amino acids. The germline CDR1 and CDR2 sequences are MGHRA and YSYEKL.

This sequence joins TRBV28 and TRBJ1-1; 8 bases agree with TRBD1. J was trimmed by 8 bases and V by 6 bases; bases with no gene match: 8. Germline assignment: CDR1 MDHEN and CDR2 SYDVKM. The CDR3 spans 13 residues. CDR3 amino acids: CASSRDRQREAFF. The CDR3, as DNA: TGTGCCAGCAGCCGGGACAGGCAGCGAGAAGCTTTCTTT.

The chain has TRBV7-2 and TRBJ2-5; 12 nucleotides line up with TRBD2. Germline loops: CDR1 SGHTA, CDR2 FQGNSA. This CDR3 is built from 16 residues. J was trimmed by 5 bases and V by 3 bases; bases with no gene match: 7. The CDR3 loop is CASSFSSGRATETQYF. The CDR3 region has the DNA TGTGCCAGCAGCTTCTCTAGCGGGAGGGCCACGGAGACCCAGTACTTC.

This chain connects TRBV18 to TRBJ1-2; tentative D call: TRBD1 (6 bases). The V gene's germline CDR1 is KGHSH and CDR2 LQKENI. This CDR3 contains 13 residues. V was shortened by 6 bases and J by 0 bases, with 8 bases between the two germline ends. The CDR3 region has the DNA TGTGCCAGCTCGAGGGGGACTAACTATGGCTACACCTTC. It translates to CASSRGTNYGYTF.

This chain links TRBV6-5 with TRBJ2-7, with 7 positions matching TRBD1. V was pared by 6 bases and J by 5 bases, with 7 bases of the junction left unmatched. The CDR3 has 13 amino acids. Germline V gene sequence: CDR1 MNHEY, CDR2 SVGAGI. The CDR3 sequence: CASSKTGSHEQYF. In nucleotides, the CDR3 is TGTGCCAGCAGCAAGACAGGGTCCCACGAGCAGTACTTC.

The genes are TRBV27 and TRBJ2-5; TRBD2 might be the D (7 bases). The V gene lost 5 bases and the J gene lost 5 bases, with 18 bases spanning the gap. CDR1 is MNHEY and CDR2 is SMNVEV in the germline V gene (reference sequence). The CDR3 loop spans 15 amino acids. CDR3 sequence reads: CASSRLTRGGETQYF. CDR3 DNA sequence: TGTGCCAGCAGTCGTTTAACCAGGGGAGGGGAGACCCAGTACTTC.

This clone was observed a few times. The rearrangement joins TRBV27 to TRBJ1-5, with D possibly matching TRBD1 (5 bases). Trimming pared 2 bases from V and 1 base from J, leaving 9 bases between. Germline V gene lookup returns CDR1 MNHEY and CDR2 SMNVEV (reference sequence). CDR3 size: 15 residues. In DNA form, the CDR3 reads TGTGCCAGCAGTTTACAGGGAACCAGCAATCAGCCCCAGCATTTT. Protein: CASSLQGTSNQPQHF.

J is TRBJ2-5 and V is TRBV23-1, with 11 bases that match TRBD2. TRBV23-1 is flagged as an ORF with uncertain function. The CDR3 has 16 residues. J gave up 5 bases and V 3 bases, and 8 bases lay outside the gene matches. In DNA, the CDR3 is TGCGCCAGCAGTCAGGCAACTAGCGGGAGCGGCGAGACCCAGTACTTC. Amino acids: CASSQATSGSGETQYF.

The J gene is TRBJ1-5, the V gene TRBV28; possible D gene TRBD1, 6 bases. The V end was cut by 7 bases, the J end by 4 bases, with 23 bases between. Germline V gene sequence: CDR1 MDHEN, CDR2 SYDVKM. The CDR3 spans 17 residues. The CDR3 region is CASNRAEYRTANQPQHF. The DNA of the CDR3 is TGTGCCAGCAATCGGGCCGAATATCGGACAGCTAATCAGCCCCAGCATTTT. The full variable domain, its missing parts supplied by reference TRBV28 and TRBJ1-5, is DVKVTQSSRYLVKRTGEKVFLECVQDMDHENMFWYRQDPGLGLRLIYFSYDVKMKEKGDIPEGYSVSREKKERFSLILESASTNQTSMYLCASNRAEYRTANQPQHFGDGTRLSIL.

The chain couples TRBV10-3 to TRBJ1-2; D unclear. Trimming took 0 bases from V and 11 from J, leaving 16 bases between them. This CDR3 has 14 residues. Germline lookup yields CDR1 ENHRY and CDR2 SYGVKD. In DNA form, the CDR3 reads TGTGCCATCAGTGAGTCAGTGTCAGTAAGTTTATACACCTTC. Translating it yields CAISESVSVSLYTF.

The CDR3 loop reads CASTSQAVGQGKTRVEVDTQYF. In DNA form, the CDR3 reads TGTGCCAGCACCTCCCAGGCCGTCGGACAGGGTAAAACGAGGGTGGAGGTGGATACGCAGTATTTT. The rearrangement uses TRBV28 and TRBJ2-3, with TRBD1 identical over 8 bases. The CDR3 spans 22 residues. Germline CDR1 reads MDHEN; CDR2 reads SYDVKM. Trimming took 7 bases from V and 6 from J; bases not matched to a gene: 33.

The chain links TRBV7-2 to TRBJ2-1; 15 nucleotides align to TRBD2. The V and J ends lost 1 base and 9 bases, in that order; junction bases with no gene match: 10. Germline V gene sequence: CDR1 SGHTA, CDR2 FQGNSA. This CDR3 comprises 18 residues. The CDR3 reads CASSLVGRTSGRAREQFF. CDR3 DNA: TGTGCCAGCAGCTTAGTAGGGAGGACTAGCGGGAGGGCGCGTGAGCAGTTCTTC. Drawing the rest from reference TRBV7-2 and TRBJ2-1, the complete variable domain is GAGVSQSPSNKVTEKGKDVELRCDPISGHTALYWYRQSLGQGLEFLIYFQGNSAPDKSGLPSDRFSAERTGGSVSTLTIQRTQQEDSAVYLCASSLVGRTSGRAREQFFGPGTRLTVL.

V gene TRBV18 combines with J gene TRBJ1-1; 9 nucleotides line up with TRBD1. V shed 2 bases, J shed 6 bases, and the junction held 10 bases outside the gene matches. The CDR3 is made up of 16 amino acids. Looked up from germline, CDR1 is KGHSH and CDR2 is LQKENI. CDR3 protein: CASSPSDLGTGSEAFF. As DNA, the CDR3 is TGTGCCAGCTCACCATCCGACCTAGGGACAGGGTCTGAAGCTTTCTTT.

The J gene is TRBJ2-1, the V gene TRBV19; D call uncertain. Per the germline V gene, CDR1 is LNHDA and CDR2 is SQIVND (reference sequence). The CDR3 is made up of 15 amino acids. The V end was cut by 5 bases, the J end by 0 bases, with 11 bases between. The CDR3 here is CASSVTHSSYNEQFF. CDR3 bases: TGTGCCAGTAGTGTTACGCACAGCTCCTACAATGAGCAGTTCTTC.

The CDR3 bases are TGTGCCAGCAGCGACAGGGGAAAGACAGATACGCAGTATTTT. This gives the protein CASSDRGKTDTQYF. The V and J genes are TRBV11-3 and TRBJ2-3, with 8 positions matching TRBD1. CDR3 length: 14 amino acids. Losses at the gene ends were 5 bases for V and 3 bases for J; bases not matched to a gene: 4. Per germline, CDR1 SGHNT and CDR2 YENEEA.

J is TRBJ2-1 and V is TRBV5-1; D perhaps matches TRBD2 (6 bases). V was cut by 0 bases and J by 8 bases, with 9 bases left in between. Germline V lookup: CDR1 SGHRS, CDR2 YFSETQ. This CDR3 spans 13 amino acids. For the CDR3, the DNA is TGCGCCAGCAGCTTGGTGTCGGGGGATGAGCAGTTCTTC. Translated: CASSLVSGDEQFF.

The chain uses TRBV5-1 and TRBJ2-5; possibly TRBD2 for D (6 bases). The V gene's germline CDR1 is SGHRS and CDR2 YFSETQ. V lost 7 bases to trimming and J lost 2 bases, with 18 bases between them. This CDR3 is built from 15 residues. The chain's CDR3 is CASQTRETFQETQYF. CDR3 nucleotide sequence: TGCGCCAGCCAAACCCGGGAGACCTTTCAAGAGACCCAGTACTTC.